This T cell receptor beta chain was identified in a study of T cell responses to AZD1222 COVID-19 vaccine. Trimming left V 1 base short and J 7 bases short, with 16 bases between. There are 15 residues in the CDR3. From germline, CDR1 is SEHNR and CDR2 FQNEAQ (reference sequence). As to this clone: Its antigen is as yet unknown.

Clones were read by immunoSEQ multiplex PCR, and TCRdb kept only the in-frame ones, dropping some. The table lists some 130,000 clones, around 84% of them singletons. Findings of the study overall: The study found Spike-specific TCR breadth and depth rose after two AZD1222 doses. White British ancestry dominated among donors, who included more females, and clonal diversity was possibly underestimated. Among vaccine-associated CD4 TCRs, coverage spanned spike, with dominance at 160-218 and 743-854. At baseline, seropositivity was found in only a handful of AZD1222 recipients.

This specimen was peripheral blood, taken on day 0 of AZD1222 vaccination. The chain employs TRBV7-9 and TRBJ1-1; D is undetermined. The TCR comes from an adult in good health. In nucleotides, the CDR3 is TGTGCCAGCAGCTTAGGAAGTGGAGGGAACGGTGAAGCTTTCTTT. Its translation is CASSLGSGGNGEAFF.